One sample yielded the 17 T cell receptor beta chains listed below, sequenced in a study of T cell responses to AZD1222 COVID-19 vaccine. Profiling relied on immunoSEQ multiplex PCR, and the TCRdb table lists in-frame clones only, not all of them. The sample carries 130,000 or so clones, about 93% recorded once. The specimen was peripheral blood, collected on day 0 of AZD1222 vaccination. The receptors originated from an adult in good health.

This chain links TRBV19 with TRBJ2-5; D possibly corresponds to TRBD1 (6 bases). The CDR3 sequence is 15 residues long. V dropped 4 bases and J dropped 1 base, with 13 bases sitting between them. Germline assignment: CDR1 LNHDA and CDR2 SQIVND (reference sequence). CDR3 protein: CASSTAGAAQETQYF. Written as DNA, the CDR3 is TGTGCCAGTAGTACTGCAGGGGCTGCCCAAGAGACCCAGTACTTC.

The V gene is TRBV7-9, the J gene TRBJ2-6; D is uncertain. CDR1 is SEHNR and CDR2 is FQNEAQ in the germline V gene (reference sequence). There are 18 residues in the CDR3. Trimming took 5 bases from V and 1 from J, leaving 18 bases between them. The CDR3, as DNA: TGTGCCAGCAGCCCCCCGGCAGTCCGCTCATCTGGGGCCAACGTCCTGACTTTC. This encodes CASSPPAVRSSGANVLTF. Full variable domain (remainder filled in from reference TRBV7-9 and TRBJ2-6): DTGVSQNPRHKITKRGQNVTFRCDPISEHNRLYWYRQTLGQGPEFLTYFQNEAQLEKSRLLSDRFSAERPKGSFSTLEIQRTEQGDSAMYLCASSPPAVRSSGANVLTFGAGSRLTVL.

The V gene is TRBV11-2, the J gene TRBJ2-7; TRBD1 aligns across 7 bases. CDR1 and CDR2 from the germline V gene are SGHAT and FQNNGV. The J segment lost 0 bases and the V segment lost 5 bases, leaving 7 bases of the junction unmatched. The length of the CDR3 is 15 residues. The CDR3: CASSTTTGISYEQYF. As DNA, the CDR3 is TGTGCCAGCAGCACAACGACAGGGATCTCCTACGAGCAGTACTTC.

The V and J genes are TRBV11-2 and TRBJ1-5, with D maybe TRBD1 (5 bases). In germline, CDR1 is SGHAT, CDR2 FQNNGV. Trimming took off 0 bases at V and 2 bases at J, with 14 bases between the two ends. The CDR3 length is 17 residues. The CDR3, as DNA: TGTGCCAGCAGCTTAGAGGCAGGGCATTGGGGCAATCAGCCCCAGCATTTT. Protein product: CASSLEAGHWGNQPQHF.

This chain joins TRBV19 and TRBJ1-5, with D unclear. V was trimmed by 10 bases and J by 5 bases, leaving 12 bases between them. The CDR3 runs 12 residues. Germline CDR1 LNHDA, CDR2 SQIVND (reference sequence). The CDR3 nucleotides are TGTGCCACCTCAGCGGCGGATCAGCCCCAGCATTTT. It specifies CATSAADQPQHF.

The J gene is TRBJ2-5, the V gene TRBV11-2, with D possibly being TRBD2 (6 bases). The CDR3 covers 12 residues. V shed 5 bases and J shed 5 bases, with 9 bases lying between them. The germline gives CDR1 SGHAT, CDR2 FQNNGV. As DNA, the CDR3 is TGTGCCAGCAGCAGGGCGGGGGAGACCCAGTACTTC. Translating it yields CASSRAGETQYF.

The rearrangement links TRBV19 to TRBJ1-2; 7 nucleotides match TRBD1. The CDR3 has 16 residues. The germline V gene has CDR1 LNHDA and CDR2 SQIVND (reference sequence). J gave up 8 bases and V 3 bases, and 15 bases lay outside the gene matches. Written as DNA, the CDR3 is TGTGCCAGTAGTATCGGGAGACAGGGACCGCATCGGGGCTACACCTTC. It is translated as CASSIGRQGPHRGYTF.

This clone was recorded only once. The chain uses TRBV12-3 or TRBV12-4 and TRBJ2-5, with 10 bases matching TRBD2. With V trimmed by 6 bases and J by 5 bases, 3 bases remained unmatched. This CDR3 is 13 amino acids long. The DNA for the CDR3 is TGTGCCAGCAGCCTGACTAGCGGGGAGACCCAGTACTTC. Translating gives CASSLTSGETQYF.

The gene calls are TRBV3-1 (or the pseudogene TRBV3-2) and TRBJ1-1; 7 bases align to TRBD1. This CDR3 region has 13 residues. Trimming removed 2 bases from V and 6 bases from J; junction bases left unmatched: 3. Germline V gives CDR1 LGHDT, CDR2 YNNKEL (reference sequence). The CDR3 sequence: CASSQKGAAEAFF. The CDR3 DNA reads as TGTGCCAGCAGCCAAAAGGGGGCTGCTGAAGCTTTCTTT.

This chain links TRBV18 with TRBJ1-1; D uncertain. The CDR3 spans 13 residues. The germline V gene has CDR1 KGHSH and CDR2 LQKENI. V was clipped by 2 bases and J by 5 bases, with 9 bases between them. CDR3 sequence reads: CASSPDLQTEAFF. For the CDR3, the DNA is TGTGCCAGCTCACCAGACCTCCAGACTGAAGCTTTCTTT.

The chain carries TRBV7-9 and TRBJ1-2; TRBD1 agrees at 9 bases. Germline V CDR1 and CDR2: SEHNR, FQNEAQ (reference sequence). CDR3 size: 16 residues. V gave up 5 bases and J gave up 4 bases; unmatched junction bases: 11. The CDR3 protein is CASSGIGTGFFYGYTF. The CDR3 bases are TGTGCCAGCAGCGGGATTGGGACAGGGTTTTTCTATGGCTACACCTTC.

This clone was counted a single time. This sequence joins TRBV3-1 (or the pseudogene TRBV3-2) and TRBJ2-7; D is possibly TRBD2 (6 bases). The germline V gene encodes CDR1 LGHDT and CDR2 YNNKEL (reference sequence). The CDR3 consists of 16 residues. V shed 2 bases and J shed 2 bases, with 16 bases lying between them. The CDR3 here is CASSQRIPSATYEQYF. The CDR3 bases are TGTGCCAGCAGCCAAAGGATTCCTAGCGCCACCTACGAGCAGTACTTC.

The V and J genes are TRBV9 and TRBJ1-2; D gene uncertain. The V gene lost 5 bases and the J gene lost 8 bases, with 7 bases spanning the gap. CDR1 is SGDLS, CDR2 YYNGEE, per germline. The CDR3 is 10 residues long. The CDR3 DNA sequence: TGTGCCAGCAGAGGGAAGGGCTACACCTTC. Its protein product is CASRGKGYTF.

The chain couples TRBV21-1 to TRBJ2-2; the D call of TRBD1 is as the table states it, not checked on the DNA. TRBV21-1 is listed as a pseudogene. The CDR3 contains 16 residues. The CDR3 nucleotides are TGTGCCAGCAGCAATGTAGGGGCGGTGAACACCGGGGAGCTGTTTTTT. It yields the protein CASSNVGAVNTGELFF.

This clone is a singleton in its sample. The V call is TRBV4-2, the J call TRBJ1-1, with D maybe TRBD1 (6 bases). This CDR3 contains 15 residues. The germline CDR1 and CDR2 sequences are LGHNA and YNFKEQ. V was cut by 1 base and J by 5 bases, with 14 bases left in between. The CDR3 loop is CASSQGESTGTEAFF. The CDR3, as DNA: TGTGCCAGCAGCCAAGGAGAAAGTACAGGGACTGAAGCTTTCTTT.

This clone occurred once. This chain links TRBV30 with TRBJ1-2; 9 bases fit TRBD1. This CDR3 is built from 14 residues. V was pared by 4 bases and J by 5 bases, with 8 bases of the junction left unmatched. CDR1 and CDR2 from the germline V gene are GTSNPN and SVGIG (reference sequence). CDR3 amino acids: CAWTRGQGGYGYTF. The CDR3, as DNA: TGTGCCTGGACCAGGGGACAGGGTGGTTATGGCTACACCTTC.

V and J are TRBV27 and TRBJ2-3, with D unresolved. Deletions cut 10 bases from V and 3 bases from J, with 20 bases between. The length of the CDR3 is 15 residues. Germline CDR1 MNHEY, CDR2 SMNVEV (reference sequence). The CDR3 nucleotides are TGTGCCATCGCCGAAGGTGGTTTTCCTACAGATACGCAGTATTTT. Its translation is CAIAEGGFPTDTQYF.